Below are 15 T cell receptor beta chains sequenced from a single sample in a study of identical twins. Each CDR3 protein is one row after TCRdb ran MiXCR on the 5' RACE reads. Of 200,000 to 300,000 distinct CDR3 sequences listed, 7% are singletons. These same data were also listed under a study on yellow fever vaccine responses in identical twins.

Source material: memory (CD45RO+) T cells sorted from blood. These receptors originate from a woman aged 18-29 years in good health.

The genes are TRBV27 and TRBJ2-4; D remains unclear. CDR3 length: 14 amino acids. Germline CDR1 reads MNHEY; CDR2 reads SMNVEV (reference sequence). V gave up 4 bases and J gave up 0 bases, with 7 bases separating them. CDR3 loop: CASSSPQAKNIQYF. The DNA for the CDR3 is TGTGCCAGCAGTTCCCCCCAAGCCAAAAACATTCAGTACTTC.

In its sample, this clonotype was seen a few times. A junction end diverges from the germline sequence, so it may reflect a read error. V is TRBV5-5 and J is TRBJ1-4; maybe TRBD1 (5 bases). The CDR3 runs to 13 residues. The germline V gene encodes CDR1 SGHKS and CDR2 YYEKEE (reference sequence). CDR3 DNA: TGTGCCAGCGGCTTCGGGGGGGGTGAAAAACTGTTTTTT. The encoded protein is CASGFGGGEKLFF.

This clonotype has only a few counts. V gene TRBV18 combines with J gene TRBJ2-1, with a tentative D call TRBD1 (6 bases). The V and J ends lost 8 bases and 7 bases respectively, with 24 bases between them. Germline V gene sequence: CDR1 KGHSH, CDR2 LQKENI. This CDR3 spans 16 amino acids. In DNA form, the CDR3 reads TGTGCCAGCCGAAAGATCGCAGGGGAGAGTGCGAATGAGCAGTTCTTC. This codes for CASRKIAGESANEQFF.

Only a few counts were recorded for this clonotype. The rearrangement links TRBV20-1 to TRBJ2-1, with D unclear. This CDR3 is 15 amino acids long. CDR1 DFQATT and CDR2 SNEGSKA come from the germline V gene (reference sequence). V was trimmed by 5 bases and J by 0 bases, leaving 14 bases between them. CDR3 sequence: CSAPKAVTSYNEQFF. CDR3 nucleotides: TGCAGTGCTCCCAAAGCTGTTACCTCCTACAATGAGCAGTTCTTC.

This clonotype has ten or more counts. The chain uses TRBV3-1 and TRBJ2-6; no clear D gene. CDR3 size: 13 residues. Deletions cut 6 bases from V and 4 bases from J, with 7 bases between. Germline V gives CDR1 LGHDT, CDR2 YNNKEL (reference sequence). The CDR3 nucleotides are TGTGCCAGCAGTCCCCCAGGGGCCAACGTCCTGACTTTC. Protein: CASSPPGANVLTF.

There are many counts of this clonotype. V and J are TRBV20-1 and TRBJ2-5; 11 nucleotides match TRBD2. The CDR3 extends over 13 amino acids. V lost 6 bases and J lost 6; bases outside the gene matches: 6. Germline V lookup: CDR1 DFQATT, CDR2 SNEGSKA (reference sequence). CDR3: CSAPTSGEKTQYF. As DNA, the CDR3 is TGCAGTGCACCGACTAGCGGGGAAAAGACCCAGTACTTC.

This clonotype has at least ten counts. The V call is TRBV7-9, the J call TRBJ2-7; D ambiguous. CDR1 and CDR2 from the germline V gene are SEHNR and FQNEAQ (reference sequence). CDR3 size: 15 residues. The V and J ends lost 5 bases and 0 bases respectively, with 14 bases between them. CDR3 DNA: TGTGCCAGCAGCCCCCGCAGTGGTTTCTCCTACGAGCAGTACGTC. The encoded protein is CASSPRSGFSYEQYV.

This clonotype was detected ten times or more. The gene calls are TRBV5-1 and TRBJ2-1, with D unclear. CDR1 and CDR2 from the germline V gene are SGHRS and YFSETQ. This CDR3 is built from 10 residues. Trimming pared 2 bases from V and 15 bases from J, leaving 9 bases between. Here the CDR3 reads CASSFGLRFF. The CDR3 DNA sequence: TGCGCCAGCAGCTTTGGCCTTAGGTTCTTC.

This clonotype was counted only a few times. This rearrangement joins TRBV10-1 to TRBJ2-2; D is perhaps TRBD1 (5 bases). This CDR3 region has 14 residues. Germline CDR1 is WNHNN and CDR2 is SYGVQD (reference sequence). Trimming pared 10 bases from V and 5 bases from J, leaving 17 bases between. The CDR3 coding sequence is TGCGCCAATCTCCCAGGGCCCGTTACCGGGGAGCTGTTTTTT. Its translation is CANLPGPVTGELFF.

This clonotype was seen more than once but under ten times. The V call is TRBV6-5, the J call TRBJ1-3; the D gene is possibly TRBD1 (5 bases). Germline CDR1 reads MNHEY; CDR2 reads SVGAGI. This CDR3 has 14 amino acids. Trimming removed 2 bases at V and 4 bases at J, with 9 bases between. The CDR3 loop reads CASSYRGIGNTIYF. The DNA for the CDR3 is TGTGCCAGCAGTTACAGGGGTATAGGAAACACCATATATTTT.

This clonotype has a count of ten or more. V gene TRBV20-1 combines with J gene TRBJ2-1; a weak D match, TRBD1 (6 bases). CDR3 length equals 14 residues. CDR1 is DFQATT, CDR2 SNEGSKA, per germline (reference sequence). V was clipped by 6 bases and J by 7 bases, with 19 bases between them. The CDR3 DNA sequence: TGCAGTGCCATCGTTCGCAGGGGTTCGAATGAGCAGTTCTTC. Translating gives CSAIVRRGSNEQFF.

This clonotype has just a few counts. The rearrangement joins TRBV3-1 to TRBJ2-1, with 11 bases lining up with TRBD2. This CDR3 has 16 residues. The V gene's germline CDR1 is LGHDT and CDR2 YNNKEL (reference sequence). The junction had 4 bases not matched to a gene; V was cut back by 4 bases and J by 2 bases. The CDR3 loop reads CASSPKTSGAYNEQFF. The CDR3 coding sequence is TGTGCCAGCAGCCCTAAGACTAGCGGGGCCTACAATGAGCAGTTCTTC.

This clonotype was detected a few times. V is TRBV11-2 and J is TRBJ2-5, with unresolved D. V lost 2 bases to trimming and J lost 4 bases, with 5 bases between them. The CDR3 is 12 amino acids. In germline, CDR1 is SGHAT, CDR2 FQNNGV. The CDR3: CASSLIPETQYF. CDR3 DNA sequence: TGTGCCAGCAGCTTAATTCCAGAGACCCAGTACTTC.

The chain employs TRBV12-3 or TRBV12-4 and TRBJ1-2; no firm D call. The CDR3 spans 14 residues. Trimming took 6 bases from V and 4 from J, leaving 15 bases between them. The CDR3 region is CASSFGPLAYGYTF. The CDR3 DNA is TGTGCCAGCAGCTTTGGACCGCTAGCCTATGGCTACACCTTC.

This clonotype was counted at least ten times. The chain uses TRBV28 and TRBJ1-5; D is perhaps TRBD1 (5 bases). The CDR3 has 15 amino acids. Germline V gene data show CDR1 as MDHEN and CDR2 as SYDVKM. Trimming took off 6 bases at V and 4 bases at J, with 16 bases between the two ends. In nucleotides, the CDR3 is TGTGCCAGCAGGGGGGTAGGGTTCCGGAATCAGCCCCAGCATTTT. Translating gives CASRGVGFRNQPQHF. Full variable domain (remainder filled in from reference TRBV28 and TRBJ1-5): DVKVTQSSRYLVKRTGEKVFLECVQDMDHENMFWYRQDPGLGLRLIYFSYDVKMKEKGDIPEGYSVSREKKERFSLILESASTNQTSMYLCASRGVGFRNQPQHFGDGTRLSIL.